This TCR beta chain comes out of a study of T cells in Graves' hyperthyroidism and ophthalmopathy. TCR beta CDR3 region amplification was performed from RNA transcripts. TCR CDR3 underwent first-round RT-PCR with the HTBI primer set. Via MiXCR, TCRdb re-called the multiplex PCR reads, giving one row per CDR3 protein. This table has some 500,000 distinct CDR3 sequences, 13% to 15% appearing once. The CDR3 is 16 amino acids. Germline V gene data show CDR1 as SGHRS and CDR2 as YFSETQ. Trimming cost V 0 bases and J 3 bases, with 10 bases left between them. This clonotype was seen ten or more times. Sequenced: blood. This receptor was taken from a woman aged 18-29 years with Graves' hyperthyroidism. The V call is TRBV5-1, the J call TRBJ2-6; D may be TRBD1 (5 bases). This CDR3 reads CASSLEVGRGANVLTF. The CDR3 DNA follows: TGCGCCAGCAGCTTGGAGGTGGGGCGTGGGGCCAACGTCCTGACTTTC.